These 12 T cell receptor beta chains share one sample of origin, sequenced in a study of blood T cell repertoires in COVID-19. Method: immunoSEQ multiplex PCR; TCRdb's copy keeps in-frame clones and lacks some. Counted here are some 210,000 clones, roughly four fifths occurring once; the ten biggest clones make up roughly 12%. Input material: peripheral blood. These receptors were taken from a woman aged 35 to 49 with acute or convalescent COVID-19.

CDR3 residues: CASSLTSGVTDTQYF. In DNA, the CDR3 is TGTGCCAGCAGCTTAACGAGCGGGGTCACAGATACGCAGTATTTT. The chain links TRBV7-8 to TRBJ2-3, with 7 bases matching TRBD2. Germline-derived CDR1 and CDR2 are SGHVS and FQNEAQ. This CDR3 contains 15 residues. V was pared by 2 bases and J by 2 bases, with 4 bases of the junction left unmatched.

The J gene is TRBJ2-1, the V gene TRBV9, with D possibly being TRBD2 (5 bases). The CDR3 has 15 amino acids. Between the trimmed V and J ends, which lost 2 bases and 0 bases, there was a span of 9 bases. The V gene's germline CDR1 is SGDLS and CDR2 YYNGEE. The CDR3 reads CASSVSGSSYNEQFF. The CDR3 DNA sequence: TGTGCCAGCAGCGTGTCGGGGAGCTCCTACAATGAGCAGTTCTTC.

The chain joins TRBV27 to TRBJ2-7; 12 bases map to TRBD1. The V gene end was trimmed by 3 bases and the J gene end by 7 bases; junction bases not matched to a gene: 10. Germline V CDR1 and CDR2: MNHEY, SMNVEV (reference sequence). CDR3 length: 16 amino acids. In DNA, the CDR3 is TGTGCCAGCAGTTTCACACCGGGACAGGGGGCACGGGAGCAGTACTTC. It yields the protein CASSFTPGQGAREQYF.

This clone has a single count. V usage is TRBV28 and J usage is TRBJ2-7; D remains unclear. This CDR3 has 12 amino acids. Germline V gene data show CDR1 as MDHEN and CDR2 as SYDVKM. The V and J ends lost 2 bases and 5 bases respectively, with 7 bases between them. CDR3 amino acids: CASSLAGHEQYF. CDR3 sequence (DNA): TGTGCCAGCAGTTTAGCTGGGCACGAGCAGTACTTC.

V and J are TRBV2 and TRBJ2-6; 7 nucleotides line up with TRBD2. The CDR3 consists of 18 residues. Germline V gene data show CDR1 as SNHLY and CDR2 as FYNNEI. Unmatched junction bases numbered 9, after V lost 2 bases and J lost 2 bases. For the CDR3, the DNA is TGTGCCAGCAGTGAACAGGGACTAAGCTATGCTGGGGCCAACGTCCTGACTTTC. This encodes CASSEQGLSYAGANVLTF.

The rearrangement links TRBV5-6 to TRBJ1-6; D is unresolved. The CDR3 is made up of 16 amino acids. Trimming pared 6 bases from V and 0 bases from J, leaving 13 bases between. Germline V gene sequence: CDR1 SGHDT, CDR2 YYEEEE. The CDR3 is CASTPFESSYNSPLHF. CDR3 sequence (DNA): TGTGCCAGCACCCCCTTCGAGAGCTCCTATAATTCACCCCTCCACTTT.

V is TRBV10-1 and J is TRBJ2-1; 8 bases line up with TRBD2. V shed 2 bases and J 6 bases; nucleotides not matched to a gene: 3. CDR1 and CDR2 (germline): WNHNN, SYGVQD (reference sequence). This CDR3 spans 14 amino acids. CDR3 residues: CASSELAGSNEQFF. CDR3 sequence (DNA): TGCGCCAGCAGTGAGCTAGCGGGTTCCAATGAGCAGTTCTTC.

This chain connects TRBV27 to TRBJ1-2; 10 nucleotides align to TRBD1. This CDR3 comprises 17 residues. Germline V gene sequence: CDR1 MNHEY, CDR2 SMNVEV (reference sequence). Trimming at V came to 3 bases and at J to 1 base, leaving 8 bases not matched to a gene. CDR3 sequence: CASSLLTGGIDNYGYTF. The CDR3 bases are TGTGCCAGCAGTTTGTTGACAGGGGGCATAGATAACTATGGCTACACCTTC.

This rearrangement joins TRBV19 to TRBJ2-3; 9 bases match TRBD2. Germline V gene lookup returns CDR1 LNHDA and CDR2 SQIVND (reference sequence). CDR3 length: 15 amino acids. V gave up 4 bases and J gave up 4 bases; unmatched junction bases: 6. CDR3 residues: CASSTGTSNADTQYF. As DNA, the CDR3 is TGTGCCAGTAGTACCGGGACTAGCAACGCAGATACGCAGTATTTT.

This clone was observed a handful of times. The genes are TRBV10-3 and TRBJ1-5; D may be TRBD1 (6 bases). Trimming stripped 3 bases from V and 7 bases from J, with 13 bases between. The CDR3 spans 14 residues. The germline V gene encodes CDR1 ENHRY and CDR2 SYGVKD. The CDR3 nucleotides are TGTGCCATCAGTGACGTGGGGGCAGGGCAGCCCCAGCATTTT. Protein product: CAISDVGAGQPQHF.

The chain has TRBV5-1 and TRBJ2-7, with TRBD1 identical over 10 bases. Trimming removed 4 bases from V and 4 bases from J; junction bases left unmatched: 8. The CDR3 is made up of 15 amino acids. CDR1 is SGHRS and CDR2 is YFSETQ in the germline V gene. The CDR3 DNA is TGCGCCAGCAGCCCACAGACAGGGGGCCAATACGAGCAGTACTTC. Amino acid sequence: CASSPQTGGQYEQYF.

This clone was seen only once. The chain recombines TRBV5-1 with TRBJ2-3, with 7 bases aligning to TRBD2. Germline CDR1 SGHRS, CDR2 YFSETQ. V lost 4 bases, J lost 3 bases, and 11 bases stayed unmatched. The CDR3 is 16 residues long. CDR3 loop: CASSLGASGKTDTQYF. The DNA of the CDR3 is TGCGCCAGCAGCCTCGGGGCCAGCGGGAAGACAGATACGCAGTATTTT.